This T cell receptor (beta chain) was observed in a study of cytomegalovirus exposure and HLA in healthy donors. Amplification used 60 Vbeta primers and 13 Jbeta primers. Clones were sequenced by immunoSEQ multiplex PCR, and TCRdb holds only the in-frame ones, with some missing. The sample lists 150,000 to 200,000 clones, approximately 78% occurring once. With respect to this clone: What it binds is not known.

Trimming removed 4 bases from V and 0 bases from J; junction bases left unmatched: 5. CDR3 length equals 17 residues. Germline V lookup: CDR1 SGHNT, CDR2 YYREEE (reference sequence). Notes on the study in general: According to a later analysis, most TCR beta chains associated with CMV appeared HLA-restricted. Reported results showed that the classifier diagnosed cytomegalovirus status with high specificity and sensitivity. Later analysis associated a missense DCLRE1C variant with TCR beta V- and J-gene trimming. In a later analysis, DRB1 alleles had the most associated TCRs; HLA-C alleles the fewest.

Sample: PBMCs. The chain is built from TRBV5-4 and TRBJ2-6; 9 bases map to TRBD1. This clonotype originated in a male donor in good health and CMV-seronegative. For the CDR3, the DNA is TGTGCCAGCAGCCAGGGACAGGGCCTCTCTGGGGCCAACGTCCTGACTTTC. Protein: CASSQGQGLSGANVLTF.